This T cell receptor beta chain was obtained from a study of blood T cell repertoires in COVID-19. CDR3 length: 14 residues. Trimming at V came to 6 bases and at J to 4 bases, leaving 5 bases not matched to a gene. Germline loops: CDR1 MDHEN, CDR2 SYDVKM. Source study methods: Amplification with reference gene primers provided the estimates of nucleated cell counts. Sequencing used immunoSEQ multiplex PCR; TCRdb keeps in-frame clones, though not all of them. V, J and clone size were drawn from that table, and D and trimming were deduced from the DNA. The data contain approximately 170,000 clones, around 89% of them singletons.

This rearrangement joins TRBV28 to TRBJ2-7, with TRBD2 matching 11 bases. The TCR sequence derives from a man aged 18 to 30 who had recovered from COVID-19. Sequencing was done on a sample of peripheral blood. The CDR3 sequence: CASRPGLAVYEQYF. The CDR3 DNA follows: TGTGCCAGCAGACCGGGACTAGCGGTTTACGAGCAGTACTTC.